This TCR beta chain was recorded in a study of shared clonotypes between healthy human individuals. Findings and caveats of the study: Among the subsets, naive ones generally showed larger estimated richness than memory ones. Deeper or shallower sequencing was expected to change how clonotypes are shared among donors.

Assay: immunoSEQ multiplex PCR; the TCRdb copy retains only in-frame clones and omits some. The sample contains around 600,000 clones, about 95% of which appear only once. CD45RO-negative, CCR7-selected cells formed the naive CD8 fraction, which excluded terminally differentiated effector memory CD45RA+ cells. Recent acute infections and vaccinations were absent in the healthy HIV-negative adult donors. As to this clone: The antigen is not known.

This TCR was sampled from a woman aged 30 to 39 in good health. The sample was naive CD8+ T cells sorted from blood.

CDR3 protein: CAWSVFHNEQFF. CDR3 nucleotides: TGTGCCTGGAGTGTGTTCCACAATGAGCAGTTCTTC. The V gene is TRBV30, the J gene TRBJ2-1; no definite D call. The germline CDR1 and CDR2 sequences are GTSNPN and SVGIG (reference sequence). V was cut by 0 bases and J by 5 bases, with 5 bases left in between. This CDR3 is 12 amino acids long.